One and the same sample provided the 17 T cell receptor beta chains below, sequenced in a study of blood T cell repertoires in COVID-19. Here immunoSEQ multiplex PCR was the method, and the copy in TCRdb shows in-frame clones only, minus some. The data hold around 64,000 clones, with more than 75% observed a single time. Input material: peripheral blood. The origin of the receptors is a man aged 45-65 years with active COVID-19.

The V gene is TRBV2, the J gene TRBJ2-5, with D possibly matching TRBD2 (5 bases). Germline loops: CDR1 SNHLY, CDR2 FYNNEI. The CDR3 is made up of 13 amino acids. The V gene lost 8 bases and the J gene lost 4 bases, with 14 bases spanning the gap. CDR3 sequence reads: CASAKDLRETQYF. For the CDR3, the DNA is TGTGCCAGCGCGAAGGACTTAAGAGAGACCCAGTACTTC.

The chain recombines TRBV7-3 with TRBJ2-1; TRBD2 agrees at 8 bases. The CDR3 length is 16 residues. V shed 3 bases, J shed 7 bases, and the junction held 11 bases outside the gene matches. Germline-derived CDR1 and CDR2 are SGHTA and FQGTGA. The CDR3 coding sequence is TGTGCCAGCAGCTTCACCGGGACTAGAGGAGGGAATGAGCAGTTCTTC. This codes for CASSFTGTRGGNEQFF.

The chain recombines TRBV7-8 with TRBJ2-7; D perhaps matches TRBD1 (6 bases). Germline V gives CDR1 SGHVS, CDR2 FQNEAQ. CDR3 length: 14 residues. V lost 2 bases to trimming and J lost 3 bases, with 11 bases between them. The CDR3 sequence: CASSLTGQLYEQYF. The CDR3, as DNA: TGTGCCAGCAGCTTAACTGGACAGCTCTACGAGCAGTACTTC.

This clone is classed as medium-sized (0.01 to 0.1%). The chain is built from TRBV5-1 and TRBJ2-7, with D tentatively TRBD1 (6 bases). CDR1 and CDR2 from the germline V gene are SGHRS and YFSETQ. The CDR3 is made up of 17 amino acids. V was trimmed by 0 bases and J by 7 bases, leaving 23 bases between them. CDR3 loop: CASSLGGHLASRGEQYF. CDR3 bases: TGCGCCAGCAGCTTGGGGGGACACCTGGCTTCTAGAGGGGAGCAGTACTTC.

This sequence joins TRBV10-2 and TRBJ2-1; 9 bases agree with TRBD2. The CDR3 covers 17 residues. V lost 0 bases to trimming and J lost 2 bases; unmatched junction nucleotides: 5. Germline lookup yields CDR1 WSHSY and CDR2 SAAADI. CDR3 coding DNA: TGCGCCAGCAGTGAGTCGGGACTAGCCCTCCCCTACAATGAGCAGTTCTTC. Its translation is CASSESGLALPYNEQFF.

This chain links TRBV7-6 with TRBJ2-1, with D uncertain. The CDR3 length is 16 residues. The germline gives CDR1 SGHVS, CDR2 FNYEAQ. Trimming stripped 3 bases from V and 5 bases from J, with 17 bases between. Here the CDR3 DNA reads TGTGCCAGCAGCTTGGGTCACCGGCTAGGCGACAATGAGCAGTTCTTC. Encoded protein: CASSLGHRLGDNEQFF.

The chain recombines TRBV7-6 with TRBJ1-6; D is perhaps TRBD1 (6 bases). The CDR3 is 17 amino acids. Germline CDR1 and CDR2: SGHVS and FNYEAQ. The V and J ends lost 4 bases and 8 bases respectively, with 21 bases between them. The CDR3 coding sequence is TGTGCCAGCAGCTCAGCAGGGAGGGGGTGGGCTTATTCACCCCTCCACTTT. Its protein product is CASSSAGRGWAYSPLHF. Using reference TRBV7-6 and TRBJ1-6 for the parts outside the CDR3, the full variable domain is GAGVSQSPRYKVTKRGQDVALRCDPISGHVSLYWYRQALGQGPEFLTYFNYEAQQDKSGLPNDRFSAERPEGSISTLTIQRTEQRDSAMYRCASSSAGRGWAYSPLHFGNGTRLTVT.

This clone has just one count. CDR3 region: CASREGVGNTEAFF. The CDR3 DNA follows: TGCGCCAGCAGGGAGGGTGTCGGGAACACTGAAGCTTTCTTT. The chain couples TRBV5-1 to TRBJ1-1; D remains ambiguous. Looked up from germline, CDR1 is SGHRS and CDR2 is YFSETQ. This CDR3 comprises 14 residues. Trimming took off 5 bases at V and 1 base at J, with 12 bases between the two ends.

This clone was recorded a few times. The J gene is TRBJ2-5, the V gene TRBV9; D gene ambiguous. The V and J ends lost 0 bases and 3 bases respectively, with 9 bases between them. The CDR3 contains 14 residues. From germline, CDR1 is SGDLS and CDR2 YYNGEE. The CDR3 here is CASSVDVEKETQYF. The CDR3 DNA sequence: TGTGCCAGCAGCGTAGATGTCGAGAAAGAGACCCAGTACTTC.

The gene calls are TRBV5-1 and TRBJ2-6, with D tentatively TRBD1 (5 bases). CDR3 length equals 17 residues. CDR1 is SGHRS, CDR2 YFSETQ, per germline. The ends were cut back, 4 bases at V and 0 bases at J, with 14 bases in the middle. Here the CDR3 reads CASSLGHVSSGANVLTF. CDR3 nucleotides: TGCGCCAGCAGCCTCGGACACGTAAGCTCTGGGGCCAACGTCCTGACTTTC.

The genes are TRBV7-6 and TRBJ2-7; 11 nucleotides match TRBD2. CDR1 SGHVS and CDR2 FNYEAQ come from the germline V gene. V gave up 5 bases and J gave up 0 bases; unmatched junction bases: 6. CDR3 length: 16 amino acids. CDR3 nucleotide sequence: TGTGCCAGCAGCGAGAGACTAGCGGGGACCTCCTACGAGCAGTACTTC. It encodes CASSERLAGTSYEQYF.

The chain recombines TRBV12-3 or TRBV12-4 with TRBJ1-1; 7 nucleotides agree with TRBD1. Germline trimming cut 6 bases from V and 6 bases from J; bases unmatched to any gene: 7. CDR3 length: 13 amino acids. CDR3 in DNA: TGTGCCAGCAGCTACAGGGGAACCTCTGAAGCTTTCTTT. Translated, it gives CASSYRGTSEAFF.

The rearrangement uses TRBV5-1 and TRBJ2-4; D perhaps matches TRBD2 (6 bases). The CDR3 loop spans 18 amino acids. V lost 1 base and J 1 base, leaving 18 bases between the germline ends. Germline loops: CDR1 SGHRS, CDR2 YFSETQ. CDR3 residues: CASSLSPGLRGAKNIQYF. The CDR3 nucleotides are TGCGCCAGCAGCTTGTCCCCGGGACTGCGTGGGGCCAAAAACATTCAGTACTTC.

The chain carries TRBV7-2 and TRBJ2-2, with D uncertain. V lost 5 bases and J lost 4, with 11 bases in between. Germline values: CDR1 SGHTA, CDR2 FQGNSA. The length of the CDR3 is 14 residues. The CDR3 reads CASSELTGTGELFF. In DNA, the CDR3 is TGTGCCAGCAGCGAACTTACGGGCACCGGGGAGCTGTTTTTT.

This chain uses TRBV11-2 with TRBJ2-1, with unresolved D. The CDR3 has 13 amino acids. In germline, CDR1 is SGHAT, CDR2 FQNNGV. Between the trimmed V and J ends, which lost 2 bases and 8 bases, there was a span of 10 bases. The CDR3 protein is CASSLQVFDEQFF. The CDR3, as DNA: TGTGCCAGCAGCTTACAGGTATTCGATGAGCAGTTCTTC.

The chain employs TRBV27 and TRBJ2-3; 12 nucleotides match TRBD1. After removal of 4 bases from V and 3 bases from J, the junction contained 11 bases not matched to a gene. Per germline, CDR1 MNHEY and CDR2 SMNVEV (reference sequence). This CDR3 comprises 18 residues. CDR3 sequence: CASSSRDRGRRRTDTQYF. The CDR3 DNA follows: TGTGCCAGCAGTTCCCGGGACAGGGGGCGACGTAGGACAGATACGCAGTATTTT.

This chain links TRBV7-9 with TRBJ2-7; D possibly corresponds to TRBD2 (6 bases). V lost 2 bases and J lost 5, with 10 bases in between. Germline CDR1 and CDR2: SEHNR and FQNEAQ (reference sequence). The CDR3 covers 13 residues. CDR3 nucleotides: TGTGCCAGCAGCTTATCTGAGCGGGACGAGCAGTACTTC. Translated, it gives CASSLSERDEQYF.